This TCR beta chain was profiled in a study of T cells after yellow fever vaccination. TCRdb processed the 5' RACE reads anew with MiXCR; each CDR3 protein has one entry. This table has 620,000 or so distinct CDR3 sequences, over 9% appearing once. This clonotype was recorded a few times. There are 14 residues in the CDR3. Germline V CDR1 and CDR2: SGHTA, FQGNSA. V was shortened by 8 bases and J by 2 bases, with 16 bases between the two germline ends. The source was PBMCs, collected on the day of the yellow fever booster vaccination. This TCR derives from a man aged 25 to 40 who received the YFV17D yellow fever vaccine. This sequence joins TRBV7-2 and TRBJ2-7, with D perhaps matching TRBD1 (6 bases). CDR3: CASGLDGGTYEQYF. The DNA of the CDR3 is TGTGCCAGCGGCCTCGATGGGGGCACCTACGAGCAGTACTTC.